The clone carrying this T cell receptor (beta chain) was seen a few times. Its antigen is unidentified. This record comes from a study of TIL therapy for anti-PD-1-resistant metastatic lung cancer. Whole-study results and caveats: The baseline peripheral repertoire was partially replaced by infused TIL clonotypes that later decayed.

Time point specified: pre-treatment sample, taken before nivolumab and TIL therapy. The V gene's germline CDR1 is MNHNS and CDR2 SASEGT. Deletions cut 4 bases from V and 7 bases from J, with 14 bases between. The CDR3 contains 15 residues. Sequencing used immunoSEQ v3. Method: immunoSEQ multiplex PCR; TCRdb's copy keeps in-frame clones and lacks some. The data contain about 57,000 clones, around 79% of them singletons. The starting material was blood, obtained at baseline. This clonotype was sampled from a woman aged 25-85 years with non-small cell lung cancer. The rearrangement joins TRBV6-1 to TRBJ1-6; D gene ambiguous. As DNA, the CDR3 is TGTGCCAGCAGTGGCGGTTGGCCCTTAAATTCACCCCTCCACTTT. This translates into CASSGGWPLNSPLHF.